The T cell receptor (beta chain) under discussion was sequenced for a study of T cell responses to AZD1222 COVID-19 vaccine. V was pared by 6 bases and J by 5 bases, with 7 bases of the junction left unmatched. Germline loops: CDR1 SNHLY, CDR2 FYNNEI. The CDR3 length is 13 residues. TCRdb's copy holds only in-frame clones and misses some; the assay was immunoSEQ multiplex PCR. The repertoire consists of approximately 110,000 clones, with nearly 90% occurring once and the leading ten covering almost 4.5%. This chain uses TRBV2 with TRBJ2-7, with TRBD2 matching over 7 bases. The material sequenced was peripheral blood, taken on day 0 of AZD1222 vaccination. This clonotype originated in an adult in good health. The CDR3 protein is CASRLADINEQYF. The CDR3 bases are TGTGCCAGCAGGCTAGCGGACATTAACGAGCAGTACTTC.